This TCR beta chain was retrieved from a study of cytomegalovirus exposure and HLA in healthy donors. The CDR3 loop spans 18 amino acids. The germline V and J ends were trimmed by 3 bases and 7 bases, with 27 bases remaining between them. CDR1 LNHDA and CDR2 SQIVND come from the germline V gene (reference sequence). Study-wide results and caveats: Analyzed later, most CMV-associated TCR beta chains appeared HLA-restricted. There were several of the most significant clusters that appeared linked to common viral pathogens in a later analysis. Later analysis identified 16,000 or so TCR beta sequences associated with HLA alleles, using a false discovery rate threshold of 0.05.

The PCR contained 60 Vbeta and 13 Jbeta primers. Data came from immunoSEQ multiplex PCR; TCRdb stores just in-frame clones and leaves some out. The sample consists of 110,000 or so clones, 13% to 15% of them appearing once. This clone was seen a few times. Its antigen is currently unknown. This TCR was sampled from a female donor in good health and CMV-seronegative. The source material was PBMCs. The rearrangement links TRBV19 to TRBJ1-1; no clear D. In nucleotides, the CDR3 is TGTGCCAGTAGTATTGTTCGTCGGTACATTCGACAAGGCTTTGAAGCTTTCTTT. This encodes CASSIVRRYIRQGFEAFF.